Listed below are T cell receptor beta chains from one sample, sequenced in a study of naive and memory T cell subsets. TCRdb called the UMI-ligation and nested PCR reads again in MiXCR, with one record for every CDR3 protein. The table records 120,000 to 150,000 distinct CDR3 sequences, under 25% of them present only once. The sample comprised naive CD4+ T cells from blood. These receptors were collected from a human donor in good health. Both conserved end residues are trimmed from each CDR3. D genes are given only for firm matches.

D gene: .; J gene: TRBJ1-4; V gene: TRBV7-2; CDR3 protein: ASSLASTGGEKLF
D gene: .; J gene: TRBJ2-2; V gene: TRBV6-5; CDR3 protein: ASRLMGTGELF
D gene: TRBD2; J gene: TRBJ2-7; V gene: TRBV6-6; CDR3 protein: ASSYDGRIVGEQY
D gene: .; J gene: TRBJ1-2; V gene: TRBV6-2/TRBV6-3; CDR3 protein: ASSLTERRGYT
D gene: TRBD1; J gene: TRBJ1-1; V gene: TRBV3-1; CDR3 protein: ASSRRTGNEAF
D gene: .; J gene: TRBJ2-7; V gene: TRBV6-2/TRBV6-3; CDR3 protein: ASSDPSGTKIYEQY
D gene: TRBD2; J gene: TRBJ2-1; V gene: TRBV9; CDR3 protein: ASSPRSQAGGPSNEQF
D gene: .; J gene: TRBJ1-1; V gene: TRBV5-1; CDR3 protein: ASSLTRGTGNTEAF
D gene: TRBD2; J gene: TRBJ2-3; V gene: TRBV20-1; CDR3 protein: SARGPGLGTDTQY
D gene: TRBD1; J gene: TRBJ2-3; V gene: TRBV29-1; CDR3 protein: SGDRGQGTDTQY
D gene: .; J gene: TRBJ1-5; V gene: TRBV12-3/TRBV12-4; CDR3 protein: ASSLVQGQPQH
D gene: .; J gene: TRBJ2-1; V gene: TRBV6-5; CDR3 protein: ASSYLGEQF
D gene: .; J gene: TRBJ2-5; V gene: TRBV12-3/TRBV12-4; CDR3 protein: ASSLRETQY
D gene: .; J gene: TRBJ2-5; V gene: TRBV6-6; CDR3 protein: ASSYSSPTQY
D gene: .; J gene: TRBJ2-7; V gene: TRBV5-1; CDR3 protein: ASSLGTVRYEQY
D gene: .; J gene: TRBJ2-5; V gene: TRBV10-3; CDR3 protein: AISSQSQETQY
D gene: .; J gene: TRBJ1-5; V gene: TRBV5-5; CDR3 protein: ASRGGDRQPQH
D gene: TRBD2; J gene: TRBJ2-4; V gene: TRBV10-3; CDR3 protein: AISPGLAGDKENIQY
D gene: TRBD1; J gene: TRBJ1-4; V gene: TRBV20-1; CDR3 protein: SASRDSRTEKLF
D gene: TRBD1; J gene: TRBJ1-4; V gene: TRBV10-3; CDR3 protein: AISAGTGPQELF
D gene: .; J gene: TRBJ1-5; V gene: TRBV12-3/TRBV12-4; CDR3 protein: ASNSGTSDSNQPQH
D gene: TRBD2; J gene: TRBJ2-7; V gene: TRBV20-1; CDR3 protein: SARGPTSVYEQY
D gene: TRBD2; J gene: TRBJ2-5; V gene: TRBV20-1; CDR3 protein: SARDPSGRDETQY